This passage covers 18 T cell receptor beta chains from one sample sequenced in a study of T cells in localized non-small cell lung cancer. Repertoires were generated with immunoSEQ multiplex PCR, while TCRdb's copy carries only in-frame clones and drops some. This sample has 23,000 or so clones, with around 88% found just once. Sequencing used peripheral blood, obtained before any cancer treatment. These receptors were obtained from a male donor aged 60 or over with stage II squamous cell lung carcinoma.

This rearrangement joins TRBV23-1 to TRBJ2-5; 8 bases line up with TRBD1. TRBV23-1 is an ORF, with its function uncertain. J was trimmed by 2 bases and V by 8 bases; bases with no gene match: 4. The CDR3 totals 13 residues. CDR3 residues: CASRDRGQETQYF. In nucleotides, the CDR3 is TGCGCCAGCCGAGACAGGGGTCAAGAGACCCAGTACTTC.

The chain employs TRBV6-1 and TRBJ1-2, with no clear D. V lost 3 bases, J lost 0 bases, and 8 bases lay in between. The CDR3 loop spans 14 amino acids. Germline V gives CDR1 MNHNS, CDR2 SASEGT. CDR3 sequence (DNA): TGTGCCAGCAGTGACACTACATCTAACTATGGCTACACCTTC. It is translated as CASSDTTSNYGYTF.

This clone was seen just once. The genes are TRBV6-5 and TRBJ1-6; TRBD1 is a possible D gene (5 bases). This CDR3 has 14 amino acids. CDR1 is MNHEY, CDR2 SVGAGI, per germline. Deletions cut 5 bases from V and 10 bases from J, with 15 bases between. The CDR3: CASSTQGRDSPLHF. CDR3 DNA: TGTGCCAGCAGTACTCAGGGAAGGGACTCACCCCTCCACTTT.

The chain uses TRBV7-2 and TRBJ2-3; 11 nucleotides align to TRBD1. Germline lookup yields CDR1 SGHTA and CDR2 FQGNSA. The CDR3 loop spans 17 amino acids. Trimming removed 6 bases from V and 6 bases from J; junction bases left unmatched: 14. Here the CDR3 DNA reads TGTGCCAGCAGGTCACCGGGAGGACAGGGGGCCTTGGATACGCAGTATTTT. Protein: CASRSPGGQGALDTQYF. The full variable domain, its missing parts supplied by reference TRBV7-2 and TRBJ2-3, is GAGVSQSPSNKVTEKGKDVELRCDPISGHTALYWYRQSLGQGLEFLIYFQGNSAPDKSGLPSDRFSAERTGGSVSTLTIQRTQQEDSAVYLCASRSPGGQGALDTQYFGPGTRLTVL.

The chain uses TRBV5-1 and TRBJ2-6, with 8 bases aligning to TRBD1. This CDR3 is built from 15 residues. V dropped 7 bases and J dropped 2; count of bases not matched to a gene: 5. CDR1 is SGHRS, CDR2 YFSETQ, per germline. CDR3 sequence reads: CASGTGGTGANVLTF. The CDR3 DNA sequence: TGCGCCAGCGGAACAGGGGGAACTGGGGCCAACGTCCTGACTTTC.

The genes are TRBV28 and TRBJ2-7; TRBD2 is a possible D gene (5 bases). The germline V gene encodes CDR1 MDHEN and CDR2 SYDVKM. The CDR3 runs to 14 residues. Trimming stripped 6 bases from V and 7 bases from J, with 19 bases between. As DNA, the CDR3 is TGTGCCAGCAGCCCTCCCCCCCGTCCGGGGGAGCAGTACTTC. Residues: CASSPPPRPGEQYF.

The V and J genes are TRBV9 and TRBJ2-2, with a tentative D call TRBD1 (5 bases). Per germline, CDR1 SGDLS and CDR2 YYNGEE. Trimming shortened V by 0 bases and J by 5 bases, and 14 bases separated the two germline ends. The CDR3 extends over 16 amino acids. The DNA of the CDR3 is TGTGCCAGCAGCGTAGGGACACGGATTAATACCGGGGAGCTGTTTTTT. Translated: CASSVGTRINTGELFF.

The gene calls are TRBV16 and TRBJ2-7; 9 bases line up with TRBD2. Germline assignment: CDR1 KGHSY and CDR2 FQNENV. There are 15 residues in the CDR3. The trim removed 4 bases at V and 3 bases at J, leaving 7 bases unmatched. CDR3 amino acids: CASSRLADLNYEQYF. The CDR3 DNA is TGTGCCAGCAGCCGACTAGCGGATCTAAACTACGAGCAGTACTTC. The full variable domain, in which reference TRBV16 and TRBJ2-7 provide the parts outside the CDR3, is GEEVAQTPKHLVRGEGQKAKLYCAPIKGHSYVFWYQQVLKNEFKFLISFQNENVFDETGMPKERFSAKCLPNSPCSLEIQATKLEDSAVYFCASSRLADLNYEQYFGPGTRLTVT.

This clone was counted a few times. V usage is TRBV20-1 and J usage is TRBJ1-1; no clear D gene. The CDR3 extends over 11 amino acids. The V gene lost 6 bases and the J gene lost 4 bases, with 9 bases spanning the gap. Germline CDR1 and CDR2: DFQATT and SNEGSKA (reference sequence). As DNA, the CDR3 is TGCAGTGCAGTCAGGAGCACTGAAGCTTTCTTT. It translates to CSAVRSTEAFF.

The CDR3 sequence: CASSLAGGAPNEQFF. CDR3 coding DNA: TGTGCCAGCAGCTTAGCCGGGGGGGCCCCCAATGAGCAGTTCTTC. The chain is built from TRBV7-2 and TRBJ2-1; 8 bases map to TRBD2. The V and J ends lost 0 bases and 6 bases, in that order; junction bases with no gene match: 4. Germline values: CDR1 SGHTA, CDR2 FQGNSA. This CDR3 is 15 amino acids long.

V is TRBV28 and J is TRBJ2-7; weak D call: TRBD2 (6 bases). Trimming took off 7 bases at V and 7 bases at J, with 23 bases between the two ends. CDR3 length equals 15 residues. CDR1 is MDHEN, CDR2 SYDVKM, per germline. The CDR3 protein is CASIRRGGGREEQYF. DNA of the CDR3: TGTGCCAGCATCCGGAGAGGAGGAGGTCGGGAGGAGCAGTACTTC.

The chain combines TRBV28 with TRBJ1-2; D unresolved. This CDR3 has 16 residues. Germline loops: CDR1 MDHEN, CDR2 SYDVKM. V lost 1 base to trimming and J lost 0 bases, with 12 bases between them. The CDR3 DNA reads as TGTGCCAGCAGTTTATTGGCCGCCGGGGCTAACTATGGCTACACCTTC. It translates to CASSLLAAGANYGYTF.

Of note for this clone: The junction departs from germline at one end; a sequencing error may be responsible. This rearrangement joins TRBV19 to TRBJ1-5; the match to TRBD1 covers 10 bases. Germline V gene data show CDR1 as LNHDA and CDR2 as SQIVND (reference sequence). The CDR3 covers 14 residues. The CDR3 region is CASNIGDRGQPQHF. The CDR3, as DNA: TGTGCCAGTAATATAGGGGACAGGGGCCAGCCCCAGCATTTT.

The chain uses TRBV9 and TRBJ1-1; tentatively, D is TRBD1 (5 bases). CDR3 length: 13 amino acids. CDR1 is SGDLS, CDR2 YYNGEE, per germline. Trimming took 0 bases from V and 7 from J, leaving 10 bases between them. CDR3 in DNA: TGTGCCAGCAGCGTAGTCGGGACCGGTGAAGCTTTCTTT. Translated, it gives CASSVVGTGEAFF.

This chain links TRBV27 with TRBJ1-2; D is ambiguous. Trimming removed 0 bases from V and 8 bases from J, with 10 bases in between. This CDR3 region has 13 residues. CDR1 and CDR2 (germline): MNHEY, SMNVEV (reference sequence). The CDR3 loop is CASSLSVSGGYTF. CDR3 bases: TGTGCCAGCAGTTTATCTGTGAGTGGCGGCTACACCTTC.

The chain couples TRBV28 to TRBJ2-1, with 7 bases lining up with TRBD2. After removal of 2 bases from V and 3 bases from J, the junction contained 4 bases not matched to a gene. The CDR3 is 15 amino acids. In germline, CDR1 is MDHEN, CDR2 SYDVKM. CDR3 region: CASSLMPSGYNEQFF. The CDR3 DNA reads TGTGCCAGCAGTTTAATGCCTAGCGGCTACAATGAGCAGTTCTTC.

The rearrangement joins TRBV19 to TRBJ1-2; D is possibly TRBD1 (6 bases). The CDR3 covers 13 residues. Per the germline V gene, CDR1 is LNHDA and CDR2 is SQIVND (reference sequence). The germline V and J ends were trimmed by 7 bases and 8 bases, with 17 bases remaining between them. For the CDR3, the DNA is TGTGCCAGTAAAAGGGACACCGGGCGGGGCTACACCTTC. Encoded protein: CASKRDTGRGYTF.

J is TRBJ2-2 and V is TRBV6-6, with a weak D call TRBD1 (5 bases). Trimming stripped 6 bases from V and 6 bases from J, with 11 bases between. CDR1 is MNHNY, CDR2 SVGAGI, per germline (reference sequence). CDR3 size: 13 residues. CDR3 region: CASRRDSSGELFF. As DNA, the CDR3 is TGTGCCAGCAGGCGCGACAGTTCCGGGGAGCTGTTTTTT.